This T cell receptor (beta chain) was identified during a study of neoadjuvant nivolumab and ipilimumab in lung cancer. Overall study: Nivolumab 3 mg/kg was given days 1, 15 and 29, plus ipilimumab 1 mg/kg day 1 in combination.

Broader study findings: From pretherapy to surgery, tumor richness and clonality rose with dual therapy.

Produced via immunoSEQ multiplex PCR; TCRdb's table is partial and in-frame only. This table has 44,000 or so clones, around 88% appearing once. J lost 2 bases, V lost 4 bases, and 5 bases had no gene match. The CDR3 covers 15 residues. Germline V gene sequence: CDR1 WNHNN, CDR2 SYGVQD (reference sequence). With regard to this clone: Its antigen remains unknown.

Here the sequenced sample was blood, taken before neoadjuvant nivolumab, alone or with ipilimumab. This sequence joins TRBV10-1 and TRBJ2-5; 9 bases are a match to TRBD1. The sequence derives from an adult with non-small cell lung cancer. Some clones in this sample may be carry-over from other donors' samples. The CDR3: CASSAGGTGQETQYF. The DNA for the CDR3 is TGCGCCAGCAGTGCCGGGGGGACAGGGCAAGAGACCCAGTACTTC.